The rows below give T cell receptor beta chains drawn from one sample of a study of OX40 agonist ivuxolimab in advanced cancers. Libraries were prepared by immunoSEQ multiplex PCR; TCRdb keeps only in-frame clonotypes and omits some of them. The sample carries 15,000 to 25,000 clones, approximately 71% recorded once. The specimen comprised CD4+ or CD8+ T cells sorted from blood, sampled in a trial of the OX40 agonist ivuxolimab. These receptor sequences come from an adult with an advanced solid tumor such as melanoma, head and neck, liver or kidney cancer. The CDR3 runs from the conserved cysteine through the conserved F or W. Each record gives: D gene, clone size, J gene, V gene, CDR3 protein, CDR3 DNA. The D gene is left open where the match is weak. The listing skips clone size in some rows; elsewhere it reads once, few, many or a size class.

d_call: .; clone_size: .; j_call: TRBJ1-5; v_call: TRBV28; cdr3_aa: CASSLGSGYRAPQHF; cdr3_nt: TGTGCCAGCAGTTTAGGTAGTGGGTATAGGGCCCCCCAGCATTTT
d_call: .; clone_size: .; j_call: TRBJ2-7; v_call: TRBV5-4; cdr3_aa: CASSLPGASYEQYF; cdr3_nt: TGTGCCAGCAGCTTGCCAGGGGCCTCCTACGAGCAGTACTTC
d_call: .; clone_size: .; j_call: TRBJ2-7; v_call: TRBV5-5; cdr3_aa: CASSLLLRTYEQYF; cdr3_nt: TGTGCCAGCAGTCTACTACTTCGTACCTACGAGCAGTACTTC
d_call: TRBD1; clone_size: .; j_call: TRBJ2-7; v_call: TRBV19; cdr3_aa: CASSSGQGVSYEQYF; cdr3_nt: TGTGCCAGTAGTTCCGGACAGGGGGTTTCCTACGAGCAGTACTTC
d_call: .; clone_size: .; j_call: TRBJ1-1; v_call: TRBV2; cdr3_aa: CASKVWSNTEAFF; cdr3_nt: TGTGCCAGCAAAGTATGGAGCAACACTGAAGCTTTCTTT
d_call: .; clone_size: .; j_call: TRBJ1-5; v_call: TRBV2; cdr3_aa: CASSELGRANQPQHF; cdr3_nt: TGTGCCAGCAGTGAACTCGGCAGGGCAAATCAGCCCCAGCATTTT
d_call: .; clone_size: .; j_call: TRBJ2-1; v_call: TRBV7-9; cdr3_aa: CASSLEVNEQFF; cdr3_nt: TGTGCCAGCAGCTTAGAGGTCAATGAGCAGTTCTTC
d_call: TRBD2; clone_size: .; j_call: TRBJ2-7; v_call: TRBV7-9; cdr3_aa: CASSPGGGGLNSYEQYF; cdr3_nt: TGTGCCAGCAGCCCGGGAGGCGGTGGGCTCAACTCCTACGAGCAGTACTTC
d_call: .; clone_size: few; j_call: TRBJ2-7; v_call: TRBV18; cdr3_aa: CASSREDGTYEQYF; cdr3_nt: TGTGCCAGCTCCAGAGAGGACGGCACCTACGAGCAGTACTTC
d_call: .; clone_size: .; j_call: TRBJ1-1; v_call: TRBV6-6; cdr3_aa: CASRQLRNTEAFF; cdr3_nt: TGTGCCAGCAGGCAGCTGAGGAACACTGAAGCTTTCTTT
d_call: TRBD2; clone_size: few; j_call: TRBJ2-2; v_call: TRBV9; cdr3_aa: CASSGGTSGNTGELFF; cdr3_nt: TGTGCCAGCAGCGGGGGGACTAGCGGTAACACCGGGGAGCTGTTTTTT
d_call: .; clone_size: .; j_call: TRBJ1-3; v_call: TRBV28; cdr3_aa: CASRETAASRRDTIYF; cdr3_nt: TGTGCCAGCAGGGAGACAGCGGCCTCCCGAAGAGACACCATATATTTT
d_call: TRBD1; clone_size: .; j_call: TRBJ1-4; v_call: TRBV4-3; cdr3_aa: CASSQGGPGQGGEKLFF; cdr3_nt: TGCGCCAGCAGCCAAGGGGGACCGGGACAGGGTGGTGAAAAACTGTTTTTT
d_call: .; clone_size: many; j_call: TRBJ2-7; v_call: TRBV5-4; cdr3_aa: CASSRDLGERQYF; cdr3_nt: TGTGCCAGCAGCCGGGACCTAGGGGAAAGGCAGTACTTC
d_call: .; clone_size: .; j_call: TRBJ2-3; v_call: TRBV7-2; cdr3_aa: CASSRTRAATDTQYF; cdr3_nt: TGTGCCAGCAGCCGAACTAGGGCCGCGACAGATACGCAGTATTTT
d_call: .; clone_size: .; j_call: TRBJ1-5; v_call: TRBV4-1; cdr3_aa: CASSQVWGRGNQPQHF; cdr3_nt: TGCGCCAGCAGCCAAGTATGGGGTAGGGGCAATCAGCCCCAGCATTTT
d_call: TRBD1; clone_size: .; j_call: TRBJ1-4; v_call: TRBV6-6; cdr3_aa: CASRTDRAEVYEKLFF; cdr3_nt: TGTGCCAGCAGAACCGACAGGGCTGAGGTGTACGAAAAACTGTTTTTT
d_call: .; clone_size: .; j_call: TRBJ2-2; v_call: TRBV15; cdr3_aa: CATTYTTGELFF; cdr3_nt: TGTGCCACCACATATACGACCGGGGAGCTGTTTTTT
d_call: TRBD1; clone_size: .; j_call: TRBJ2-3; v_call: TRBV15; cdr3_aa: CATRRTGSKRGDTQYF; cdr3_nt: TGTGCCACCAGGCGGACAGGGTCGAAGAGGGGTGATACGCAGTATTTT
d_call: .; clone_size: .; j_call: TRBJ2-1; v_call: TRBV27; cdr3_aa: CASSFGGEQFF; cdr3_nt: TGTGCCAGCAGTTTTGGGGGCGAGCAGTTCTTC
d_call: TRBD2; clone_size: once; j_call: TRBJ2-3; v_call: TRBV27; cdr3_aa: CASSDGRATTDTQYF; cdr3_nt: TGTGCCAGCAGTGACGGGAGGGCCACCACAGATACGCAGTATTTT
d_call: .; clone_size: .; j_call: TRBJ2-7; v_call: TRBV28; cdr3_aa: CASSPGWEQYF; cdr3_nt: TGTGCCAGCAGTCCCGGGTGGGAGCAGTACTTC
d_call: .; clone_size: .; j_call: TRBJ2-6; v_call: TRBV7-9; cdr3_aa: CASSHQTGSGANVLTF; cdr3_nt: TGTGCCAGCAGCCACCAAACAGGATCTGGGGCCAACGTCCTGACTTTC
d_call: .; clone_size: .; j_call: TRBJ1-1; v_call: TRBV6-1; cdr3_aa: CASSGQGRHTEAFF; cdr3_nt: TGTGCCAGCAGTGGGCAGGGGAGGCACACTGAAGCTTTCTTT
d_call: .; clone_size: few; j_call: TRBJ2-1; v_call: TRBV19; cdr3_aa: CASSSGGSMGDEQFF; cdr3_nt: TGTGCCAGTAGTAGTGGGGGGAGTATGGGCGATGAGCAGTTCTTC
d_call: .; clone_size: few; j_call: TRBJ2-1; v_call: TRBV19; cdr3_aa: CASSTPEGPYNEQFF; cdr3_nt: TGTGCCAGTAGTACCCCCGAGGGGCCATACAATGAGCAGTTCTTC
d_call: TRBD2; clone_size: few; j_call: TRBJ2-5; v_call: TRBV6-7; cdr3_aa: CAKKTSGETQYF; cdr3_nt: TGTGCCAAAAAGACTAGCGGAGAGACCCAGTACTTC
d_call: TRBD2; clone_size: .; j_call: TRBJ2-7; v_call: TRBV6-4; cdr3_aa: CASSDYSGRAGEQYF; cdr3_nt: TGTGCCAGCAGTGACTATAGCGGGAGGGCTGGCGAGCAGTACTTC